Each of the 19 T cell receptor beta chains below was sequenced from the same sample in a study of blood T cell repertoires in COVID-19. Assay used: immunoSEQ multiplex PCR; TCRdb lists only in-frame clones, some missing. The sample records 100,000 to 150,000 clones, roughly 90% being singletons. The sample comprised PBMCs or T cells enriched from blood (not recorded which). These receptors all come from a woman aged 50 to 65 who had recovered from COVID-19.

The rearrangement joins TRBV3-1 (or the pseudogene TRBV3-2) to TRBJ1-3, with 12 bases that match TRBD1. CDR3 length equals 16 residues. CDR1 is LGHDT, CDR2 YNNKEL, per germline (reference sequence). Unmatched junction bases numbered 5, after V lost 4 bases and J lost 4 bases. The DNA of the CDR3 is TGTGCCAGCAGCCTGGGACAGGGGGCGCAAGGAAACACCATATATTTT. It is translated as CASSLGQGAQGNTIYF.

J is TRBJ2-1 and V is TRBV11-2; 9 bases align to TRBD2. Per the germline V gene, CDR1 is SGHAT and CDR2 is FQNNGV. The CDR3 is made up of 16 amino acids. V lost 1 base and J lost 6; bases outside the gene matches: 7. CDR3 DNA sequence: TGTGCCAGCAGCTTAGGGCCGCGGGGGGGCTCCAATGAGCAGTTCTTC. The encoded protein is CASSLGPRGGSNEQFF.

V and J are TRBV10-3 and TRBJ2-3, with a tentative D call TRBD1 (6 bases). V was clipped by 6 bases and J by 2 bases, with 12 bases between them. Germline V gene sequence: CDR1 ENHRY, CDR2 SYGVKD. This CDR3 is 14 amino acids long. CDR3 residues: CAIREGQTTDTQYF. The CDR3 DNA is TGTGCCATCAGGGAAGGACAGACCACAGATACGCAGTATTTT.

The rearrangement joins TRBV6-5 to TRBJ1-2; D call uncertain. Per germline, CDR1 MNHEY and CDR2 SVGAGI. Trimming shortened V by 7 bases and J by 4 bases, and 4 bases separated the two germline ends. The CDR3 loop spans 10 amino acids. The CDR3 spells CASISYGYTF. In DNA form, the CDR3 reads TGTGCCAGCATTAGCTATGGCTACACCTTC.

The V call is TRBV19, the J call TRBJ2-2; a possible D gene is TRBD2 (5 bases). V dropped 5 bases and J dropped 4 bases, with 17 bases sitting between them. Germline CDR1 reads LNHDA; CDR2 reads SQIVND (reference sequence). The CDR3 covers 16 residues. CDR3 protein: CASSFSPSGPTGELFF. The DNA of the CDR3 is TGTGCCAGTAGTTTTTCCCCCAGCGGACCCACCGGGGAGCTGTTTTTT.

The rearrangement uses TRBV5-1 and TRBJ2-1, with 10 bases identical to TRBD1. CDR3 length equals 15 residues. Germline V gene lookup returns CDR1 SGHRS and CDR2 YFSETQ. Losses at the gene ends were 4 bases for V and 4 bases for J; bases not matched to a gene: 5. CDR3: CASSHPGQGYNEQFF. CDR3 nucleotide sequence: TGCGCCAGCAGCCACCCGGGACAGGGGTACAATGAGCAGTTCTTC.

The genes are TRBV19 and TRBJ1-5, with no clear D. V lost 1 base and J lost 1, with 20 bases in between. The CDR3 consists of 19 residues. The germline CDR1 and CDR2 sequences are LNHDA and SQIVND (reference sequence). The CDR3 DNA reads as TGTGCCAGTAGTATAGCAGTAGGGAGGAGGAAGGGAAGCAATCAGCCCCAGCATTTT. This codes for CASSIAVGRRKGSNQPQHF.

As DNA, the CDR3 is TGCGCCAGCACCCCGGGACGGGGGCAAGAGACCCAGTACTTC. Amino acids: CASTPGRGQETQYF. V usage is TRBV5-1 and J usage is TRBJ2-5, with D perhaps matching TRBD2 (6 bases). The CDR3 length is 14 residues. Germline lookup yields CDR1 SGHRS and CDR2 YFSETQ. V gave up 6 bases and J gave up 2 bases, with 14 bases separating them.

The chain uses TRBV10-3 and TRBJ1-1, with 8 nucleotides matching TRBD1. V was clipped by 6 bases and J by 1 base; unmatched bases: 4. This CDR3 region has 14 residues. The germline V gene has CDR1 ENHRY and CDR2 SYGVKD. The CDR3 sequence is CAIRTGTGNTEAFF. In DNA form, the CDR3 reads TGTGCCATCAGAACCGGGACAGGGAACACTGAAGCTTTCTTT.

CDR3 DNA: TGTGCCAGCAGCTTACAGCAGAACACTGAAGCTTTCTTT. It specifies CASSLQQNTEAFF. This sequence joins TRBV5-4 and TRBJ1-1; D ambiguous. Germline V gives CDR1 SGHNT, CDR2 YYREEE (reference sequence). Trimming removed 2 bases at V and 1 base at J, with 6 bases between. This CDR3 is built from 13 residues.

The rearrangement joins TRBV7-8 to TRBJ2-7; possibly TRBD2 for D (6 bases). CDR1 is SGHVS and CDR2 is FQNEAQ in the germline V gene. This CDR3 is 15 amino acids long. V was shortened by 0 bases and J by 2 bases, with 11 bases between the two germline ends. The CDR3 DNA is TGTGCCAGCAGCTTAGCGCTCGGGGGTCCCTACGAGCAGTACTTC. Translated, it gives CASSLALGGPYEQYF.

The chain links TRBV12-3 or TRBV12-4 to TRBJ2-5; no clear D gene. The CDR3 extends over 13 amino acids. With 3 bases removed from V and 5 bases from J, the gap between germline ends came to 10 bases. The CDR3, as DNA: TGTGCCAGCAGTTTCTGGCAATCGGAGACCCAGTACTTC. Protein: CASSFWQSETQYF.

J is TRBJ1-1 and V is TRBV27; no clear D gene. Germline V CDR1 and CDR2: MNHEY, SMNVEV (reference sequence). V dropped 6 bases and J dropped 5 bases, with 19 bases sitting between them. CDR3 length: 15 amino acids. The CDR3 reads CASSHTADYATEAFF. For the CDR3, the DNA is TGTGCCAGCAGCCACACGGCAGACTACGCGACTGAAGCTTTCTTT.

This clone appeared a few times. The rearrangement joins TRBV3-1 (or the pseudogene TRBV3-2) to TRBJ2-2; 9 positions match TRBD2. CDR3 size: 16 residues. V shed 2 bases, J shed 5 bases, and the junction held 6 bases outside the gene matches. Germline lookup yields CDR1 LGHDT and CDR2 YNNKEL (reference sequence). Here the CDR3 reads CASSQPAGGTTGELFF. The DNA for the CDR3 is TGTGCCAGCAGCCAACCAGCGGGGGGTACGACCGGGGAGCTGTTTTTT.

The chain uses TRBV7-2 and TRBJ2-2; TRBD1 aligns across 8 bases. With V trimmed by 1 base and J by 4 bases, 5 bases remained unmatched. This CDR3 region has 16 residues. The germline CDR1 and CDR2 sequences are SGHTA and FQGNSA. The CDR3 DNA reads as TGTGCCAGCAGCTTAGTTGCAGGGGGCATCACCGGGGAGCTGTTTTTT. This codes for CASSLVAGGITGELFF. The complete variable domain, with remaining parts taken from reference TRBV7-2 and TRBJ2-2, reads GAGVSQSPSNKVTEKGKDVELRCDPISGHTALYWYRQSLGQGLEFLIYFQGNSAPDKSGLPSDRFSAERTGGSVSTLTIQRTQQEDSAVYLCASSLVAGGITGELFFGEGSRLTVL.

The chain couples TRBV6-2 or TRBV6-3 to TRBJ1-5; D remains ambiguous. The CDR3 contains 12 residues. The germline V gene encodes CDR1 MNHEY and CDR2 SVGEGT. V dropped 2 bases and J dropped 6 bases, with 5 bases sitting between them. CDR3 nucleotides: TGTGCCAGCAGTTACGAGGGTCAGCCCCAGCATTTT. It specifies CASSYEGQPQHF.

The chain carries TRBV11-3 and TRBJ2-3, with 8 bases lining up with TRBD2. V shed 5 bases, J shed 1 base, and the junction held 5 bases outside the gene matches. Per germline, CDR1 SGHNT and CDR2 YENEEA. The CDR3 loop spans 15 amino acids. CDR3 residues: CASSRNSGGTDTQYF. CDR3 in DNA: TGTGCCAGCAGCCGAAATAGCGGGGGCACAGATACGCAGTATTTT.

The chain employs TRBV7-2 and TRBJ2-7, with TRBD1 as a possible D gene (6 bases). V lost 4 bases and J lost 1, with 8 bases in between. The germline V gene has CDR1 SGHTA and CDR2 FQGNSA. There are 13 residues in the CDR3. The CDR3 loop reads CASSWDISYEQYF. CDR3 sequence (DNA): TGTGCCAGCAGCTGGGACATTTCCTACGAGCAGTACTTC.

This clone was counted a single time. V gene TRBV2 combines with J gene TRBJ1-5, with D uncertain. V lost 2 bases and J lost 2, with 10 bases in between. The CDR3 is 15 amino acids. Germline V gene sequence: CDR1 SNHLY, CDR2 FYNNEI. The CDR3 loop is CASSERGLRNQPQHF. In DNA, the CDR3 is TGTGCCAGCAGTGAACGAGGTCTGCGCAATCAGCCCCAGCATTTT. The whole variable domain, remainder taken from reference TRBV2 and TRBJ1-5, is EPEVTQTPSHQVTQMGQEVILRCVPISNHLYFYWYRQILGQKVEFLVSFYNNEISEKSEIFDDQFSVERPDGSNFTLKIRSTKLEDSAMYFCASSERGLRNQPQHFGDGTRLSIL.